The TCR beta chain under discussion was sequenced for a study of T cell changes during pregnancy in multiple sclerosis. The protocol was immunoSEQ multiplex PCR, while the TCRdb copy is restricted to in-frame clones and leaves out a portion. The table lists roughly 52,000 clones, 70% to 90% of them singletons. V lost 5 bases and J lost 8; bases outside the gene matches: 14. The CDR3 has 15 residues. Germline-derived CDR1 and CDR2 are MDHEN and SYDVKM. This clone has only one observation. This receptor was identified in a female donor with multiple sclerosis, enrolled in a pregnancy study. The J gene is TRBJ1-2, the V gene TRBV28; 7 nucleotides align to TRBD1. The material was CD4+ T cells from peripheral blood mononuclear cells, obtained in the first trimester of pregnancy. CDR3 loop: CASSRAGGRVWGYTF. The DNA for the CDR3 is TGTGCCAGCAGTCGCGCAGGGGGGCGGGTGTGGGGCTACACCTTC.